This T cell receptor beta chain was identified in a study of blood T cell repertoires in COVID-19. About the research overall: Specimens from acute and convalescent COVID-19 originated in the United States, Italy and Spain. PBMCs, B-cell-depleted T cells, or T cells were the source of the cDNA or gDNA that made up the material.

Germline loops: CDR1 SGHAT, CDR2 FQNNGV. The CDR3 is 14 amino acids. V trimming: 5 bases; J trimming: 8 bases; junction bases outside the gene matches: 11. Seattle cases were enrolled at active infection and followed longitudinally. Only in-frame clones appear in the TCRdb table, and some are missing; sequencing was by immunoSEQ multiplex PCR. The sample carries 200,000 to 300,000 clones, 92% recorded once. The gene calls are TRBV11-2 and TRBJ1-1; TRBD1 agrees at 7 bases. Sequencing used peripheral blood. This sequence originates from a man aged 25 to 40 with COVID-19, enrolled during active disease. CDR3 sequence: CASSGDRQGREAFF. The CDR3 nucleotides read TGTGCCAGCAGCGGGGACAGACAAGGGAGGGAAGCTTTCTTT.